These 16 T cell receptor beta chains were sequenced from one sample in a study of T cell responses to AZD1222 COVID-19 vaccine. TCRdb's copy holds only in-frame clones and misses some; the assay was immunoSEQ multiplex PCR. Seen here are more than 140,000 clones, around nine tenths observed once, and the top ten hold about 5.3%. Sequenced material: peripheral blood, taken on day 0 of AZD1222 vaccination. These receptors came from an adult in good health.

This CDR3 reads CASSQGKGYSYEQYF. CDR3 DNA sequence: TGCGCCAGCAGCCAAGGGAAGGGATACTCCTACGAGCAGTACTTC. The V call is TRBV4-3, the J call TRBJ2-7; no reliable D call. Per the germline V gene, CDR1 is LGHNA and CDR2 is YSLEER. The CDR3 runs 15 residues. Between the trimmed V and J ends, which lost 1 base and 0 bases, there was a span of 10 bases.

The rearrangement links TRBV3-1 (or the pseudogene TRBV3-2) to TRBJ1-4, with D perhaps matching TRBD1 (5 bases). Trimming took 5 bases from V and 8 from J, leaving 18 bases between them. The CDR3 is 15 amino acids. CDR1 is LGHDT and CDR2 is YNNKEL in the germline V gene (reference sequence). This CDR3 is CASSASGTLTEKLFF. The DNA for the CDR3 is TGTGCCAGCAGCGCATCCGGGACTTTAACGGAAAAACTGTTTTTT.

This chain links TRBV12-3 or TRBV12-4 with TRBJ1-1, with D unresolved. There are 13 residues in the CDR3. Trimming shortened V by 1 base and J by 5 bases, and 8 bases separated the two germline ends. For the CDR3, the DNA is TGTGCCAGCAGTTTAGGCCCCCGGACTGAAGCTTTCTTT. Its protein is CASSLGPRTEAFF.

V usage is TRBV4-3 and J usage is TRBJ1-2, with D maybe TRBD1 (5 bases). The V and J ends lost 0 bases and 6 bases respectively, with 11 bases between them. The germline V gene has CDR1 LGHNA and CDR2 YSLEER. This CDR3 contains 14 residues. CDR3: CASSQDWGVDGYTF. DNA of the CDR3: TGCGCCAGCAGCCAAGATTGGGGCGTCGATGGCTACACCTTC.

This chain joins TRBV28 and TRBJ1-2; 9 bases map to TRBD1. V was clipped by 7 bases and J by 6 bases; unmatched bases: 9. This CDR3 comprises 14 residues. Germline CDR1 MDHEN, CDR2 SYDVKM. CDR3: CASKLGDRVDGYTF. The DNA of the CDR3 is TGTGCCAGCAAATTGGGGGACAGGGTGGATGGCTACACCTTC.

The chain couples TRBV5-6 to TRBJ1-2; TRBD1 matches at 9 bases. V lost 3 bases to trimming and J lost 7 bases; unmatched junction nucleotides: 10. The CDR3 loop spans 15 amino acids. CDR1 SGHDT and CDR2 YYEEEE come from the germline V gene. CDR3 sequence reads: CASSSSEGTGSGYTF. For the CDR3, the DNA is TGTGCCAGCAGCTCTTCTGAGGGGACAGGGAGTGGCTACACCTTC.

The genes are TRBV7-6 and TRBJ2-7; 8 bases line up with TRBD1. Trimming at V came to 1 base and at J to 0 bases, leaving 2 bases not matched to a gene. The germline CDR1 and CDR2 sequences are SGHVS and FNYEAQ. There are 15 residues in the CDR3. The CDR3 DNA reads as TGTGCCAGCAGCTTAGGACAGGGGAGCTCCTACGAGCAGTACTTC. This translates into CASSLGQGSSYEQYF. The variable domain in full, with the rest retrieved from reference TRBV7-6 and TRBJ2-7, is GAGVSQSPRYKVTKRGQDVALRCDPISGHVSLYWYRQALGQGPEFLTYFNYEAQQDKSGLPNDRFSAERPEGSISTLTIQRTEQRDSAMYRCASSLGQGSSYEQYFGPGTRLTVT.

This sequence joins TRBV25-1 and TRBJ2-1; 9 bases align to TRBD1. V lost 2 bases to trimming and J lost 6 bases; unmatched junction nucleotides: 14. CDR3 length: 18 residues. The germline V gene encodes CDR1 MGHDK and CDR2 SYGVNS. CDR3 residues: CASSEAGTGNKVPNEQFF. CDR3 nucleotide sequence: TGTGCCAGCAGTGAAGCCGGGACAGGGAATAAGGTGCCCAATGAGCAGTTCTTC. The full variable domain, completed using reference TRBV25-1 and TRBJ2-1, is EADIYQTPRYLVIGTGKKITLECSQTMGHDKMYWYQQDPGMELHLIHYSYGVNSTEKGDLSSESTVSRIRTEHFPLTLESARPSHTSQYLCASSEAGTGNKVPNEQFFGPGTRLTVL.

The chain recombines TRBV7-2 with TRBJ2-7, with 16 bases fitting TRBD2. Germline values: CDR1 SGHTA, CDR2 FQGNSA. V shed 4 bases, J shed 5 bases, and the junction held 5 bases outside the gene matches. The CDR3 runs to 16 residues. The CDR3: CASSYMGLAGGNEQYF. The CDR3 nucleotides are TGTGCCAGCAGCTATATGGGACTAGCGGGAGGGAACGAGCAGTACTTC.

The CDR3 loop is CASSSRVGETQYF. CDR3 DNA: TGTGCCAGCAGTTCCAGGGTAGGCGAGACCCAGTACTTC. This rearrangement joins TRBV27 to TRBJ2-5, with a tentative D call TRBD1 (5 bases). CDR1 is MNHEY, CDR2 SMNVEV, per germline (reference sequence). Trimming cost V 4 bases and J 5 bases, with 11 bases left between them. The CDR3 runs to 13 residues.

V and J are TRBV25-1 and TRBJ1-1; no clear D gene. The germline V gene has CDR1 MGHDK and CDR2 SYGVNS. The V end lost 3 bases, the J end lost 6 bases, and 14 bases lay between the germline ends. The CDR3 spans 14 residues. DNA of the CDR3: TGTGCCAGCAGTGACCATTCGAGAGTGTCTGAAGCTTTCTTT. Its translation: CASSDHSRVSEAFF.

The V and J genes are TRBV12-3 or TRBV12-4 and TRBJ2-1, with D possibly being TRBD1 (7 bases). The CDR3 extends over 13 amino acids. Trimming shortened V by 1 base and J by 8 bases, and 9 bases separated the two germline ends. CDR3 sequence (DNA): TGTGCCAGCAGTTTAGGCAGGGGGGATGAGCAGTTCTTC. It is translated as CASSLGRGDEQFF.

V and J are TRBV30 and TRBJ2-5, with 7 positions matching TRBD2. The length of the CDR3 is 14 residues. Germline V gene data show CDR1 as GTSNPN and CDR2 as SVGIG (reference sequence). J was trimmed by 5 bases and V by 3 bases; bases with no gene match: 9. The DNA of the CDR3 is TGTGCCTGGAGAAACGCGGGAGTCCGGGAGACCCAGTACTTC. It codes for CAWRNAGVRETQYF. Full variable domain (missing parts from reference TRBV30 and TRBJ2-5): SQTIHQWPATLVQPVGSPLSLECTVEGTSNPNLYWYRQAAGRGLQLLFYSVGIGQISSEVPQNLSASRPQDRQFILSSKKLLLSDSGFYLCAWRNAGVRETQYFGPGTRLLVL.

The chain carries TRBV10-3 and TRBJ2-7; 9 bases line up with TRBD2. V trimming: 2 bases; J trimming: 4 bases; junction bases outside the gene matches: 6. This CDR3 has 15 residues. The germline CDR1 and CDR2 sequences are ENHRY and SYGVKD. CDR3 loop: CAISEGGGGVYEQYF. For the CDR3, the DNA is TGTGCCATCAGTGAGGGTGGCGGGGGGGTGTACGAGCAGTACTTC.

The J gene is TRBJ1-2, the V gene TRBV27; the D gene is possibly TRBD1 (5 bases). Germline V gene lookup returns CDR1 MNHEY and CDR2 SMNVEV (reference sequence). The CDR3 runs to 16 residues. Trimming stripped 0 bases from V and 2 bases from J, with 13 bases between. The DNA for the CDR3 is TGTGCCAGCAGTTTATCGGTCCAGGGAGGGAACTATGGCTACACCTTC. Amino acid sequence: CASSLSVQGGNYGYTF.

This chain connects TRBV5-1 to TRBJ2-1; D gene ambiguous. Germline V gene lookup returns CDR1 SGHRS and CDR2 YFSETQ. The CDR3 is 15 residues long. The germline V and J ends were trimmed by 1 base and 0 bases, with 8 bases remaining between them. Here the CDR3 reads CASSLMKGSYNEQFF. In DNA form, the CDR3 reads TGCGCCAGCAGCTTGATGAAGGGCTCCTACAATGAGCAGTTCTTC.